This TCR beta chain was identified during a study of T cells in localized non-small cell lung cancer. The CDR3 is made up of 13 amino acids. Trimming pared 1 base from V and 5 bases from J, leaving 6 bases between. The V gene's germline CDR1 is SGHTA and CDR2 FQGNSA. TCRdb's table, derived via immunoSEQ multiplex PCR, lists solely in-frame clones and lacks some. The sample consists of over 20,000 clones, more than 85% of them appearing once. On this clone: Its target is unknown.

Study-wide results and caveats: Among the top 100 tumor clones, a median roughly 57 appeared in adjacent lung.

Sequences were derived from peripheral blood, sampled before any cancer treatment. The clonotype was recovered from a male donor aged 60 or over with stage I squamous cell lung carcinoma. The rearrangement joins TRBV7-2 to TRBJ2-1; D gene ambiguous. Here the CDR3 reads CASSLGTNNEQFF. The CDR3 DNA follows: TGTGCCAGCAGCTTAGGGACCAACAATGAGCAGTTCTTC.